This is a list of T cell receptor beta chains from one sample in a study of cytotoxic CD8 clonotypes in ibrutinib-treated CLL. The data were produced by immunoSEQ multiplex PCR, yet TCRdb's version contains in-frame clones alone and is incomplete. The data hold around 130,000 clones, with approximately 80% observed a single time. The specimen comprised PBMCs, sampled after 24 months of ibrutinib treatment. These receptors were collected from a human donor with chronic lymphocytic leukemia. Each CDR3 is given with its conserved first and last residue. Fields, in order: D gene, V gene, CDR3 protein. The D gene is left open where the match is weak.

D gene: TRBD2; V gene: TRBV7-2; CDR3 protein: CASRDGLAAEQYF
D gene: TRBD1; V gene: TRBV5-4; CDR3 protein: CASSLVPGQSNEKLFF
D gene: NA; V gene: TRBV28; CDR3 protein: CASSLVGENYGYTF
D gene: TRBD1; V gene: TRBV6-6; CDR3 protein: CASSYSGTGFQYF
D gene: NA; V gene: TRBV6-5; CDR3 protein: CASSHTGELFF
D gene: NA; V gene: TRBV9; CDR3 protein: CASSVAPRGRNTEAFF
D gene: NA; V gene: TRBV5-6; CDR3 protein: CASSRLQGGVETQYF
D gene: NA; V gene: TRBV29-1; CDR3 protein: CSVESGYHTENYGYTF
D gene: TRBD1; V gene: TRBV4-1; CDR3 protein: CASSRARGLGTEAFF
D gene: NA; V gene: TRBV19; CDR3 protein: CASSILGPFTGELFF
D gene: NA; V gene: TRBV2; CDR3 protein: CASSVERGSDEQFF
D gene: NA; V gene: TRBV9; CDR3 protein: CASSVGRGLANEKLFF
D gene: NA; V gene: TRBV6-1; CDR3 protein: CASSARWGGTEAFF
D gene: TRBD2; V gene: TRBV11-3; CDR3 protein: CASALAGSETQYF
D gene: NA; V gene: TRBV7-8; CDR3 protein: CASSPDPGELFF
D gene: NA; V gene: TRBV21-1; CDR3 protein: CASSKRPSTGLNTEAFF
D gene: NA; V gene: TRBV6-5; CDR3 protein: CASSTGQSRYNEQFF
D gene: TRBD1; V gene: TRBV2; CDR3 protein: CASIPEGQLNYGYTF
D gene: NA; V gene: TRBV7-9; CDR3 protein: CASSLIASPQETQYF
D gene: TRBD1; V gene: TRBV7-2; CDR3 protein: CASSLPGQGVYGYTF
D gene: TRBD2; V gene: TRBV2; CDR3 protein: CASRVRASGGPYQETQYF
D gene: NA; V gene: TRBV28; CDR3 protein: CASSLEIFGPQHF
D gene: NA; V gene: TRBV9; CDR3 protein: CASSVGAGEQYF
D gene: TRBD1; V gene: TRBV5-4; CDR3 protein: CASSSAGGEGNTIYF
D gene: TRBD2; V gene: TRBV5-4; CDR3 protein: CASSGGAGGPGTDTQYF
D gene: TRBD1; V gene: TRBV12-5; CDR3 protein: CASGLVTGGNQPQHF
D gene: TRBD1; V gene: TRBV9; CDR3 protein: CASSVGQAGTEAFF
D gene: TRBD1; V gene: TRBV19; CDR3 protein: CASSTRDRGWNQPQHF